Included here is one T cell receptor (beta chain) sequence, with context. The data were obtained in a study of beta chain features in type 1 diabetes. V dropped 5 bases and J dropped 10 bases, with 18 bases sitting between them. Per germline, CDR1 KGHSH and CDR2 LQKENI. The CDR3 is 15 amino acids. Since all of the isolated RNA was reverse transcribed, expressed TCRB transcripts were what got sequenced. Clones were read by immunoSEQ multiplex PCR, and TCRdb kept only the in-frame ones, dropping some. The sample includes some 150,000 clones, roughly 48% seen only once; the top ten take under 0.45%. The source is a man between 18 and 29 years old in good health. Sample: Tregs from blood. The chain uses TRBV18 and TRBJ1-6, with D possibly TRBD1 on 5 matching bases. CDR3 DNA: TGTGCCAGCTCATCATGGGCAGGGAATGAGTCACCCCTCCACTTT. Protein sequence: CASSSWAGNESPLHF.